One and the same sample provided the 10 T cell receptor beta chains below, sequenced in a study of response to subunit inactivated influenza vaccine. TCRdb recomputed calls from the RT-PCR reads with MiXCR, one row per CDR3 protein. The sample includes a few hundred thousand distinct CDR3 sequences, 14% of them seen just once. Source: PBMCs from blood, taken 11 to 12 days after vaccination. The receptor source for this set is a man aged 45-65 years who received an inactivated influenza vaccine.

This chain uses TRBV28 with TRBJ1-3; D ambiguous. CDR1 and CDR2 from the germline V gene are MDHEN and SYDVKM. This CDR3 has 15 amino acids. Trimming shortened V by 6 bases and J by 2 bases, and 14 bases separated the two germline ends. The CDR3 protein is CASSHDGETGNTIYF. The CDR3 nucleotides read TGTGCCAGCAGCCACGACGGGGAGACTGGAAACACCATATATTTT. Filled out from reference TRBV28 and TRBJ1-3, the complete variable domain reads DVKVTQSSRYLVKRTGEKVFLECVQDMDHENMFWYRQDPGLGLRLIYFSYDVKMKEKGDIPEGYSVSREKKERFSLILESASTNQTSMYLCASSHDGETGNTIYFGEGSWLTVV.

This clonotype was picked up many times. The CDR3 region has the DNA TGCAGCGTTGGACACTACACAGATACGCAGTATTTT. Translated: CSVGHYTDTQYF. V is TRBV29-1 and J is TRBJ2-3, with D uncertain. V shed 4 bases and J shed 2 bases, with 7 bases lying between them. CDR3 length: 12 amino acids. The germline CDR1 and CDR2 sequences are SQVTM and ANQGSEA.

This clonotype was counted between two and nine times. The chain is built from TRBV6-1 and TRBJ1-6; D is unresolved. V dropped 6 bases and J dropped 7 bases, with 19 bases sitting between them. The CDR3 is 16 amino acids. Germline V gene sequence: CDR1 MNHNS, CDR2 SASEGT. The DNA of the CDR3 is TGTGCCAGCAGCTCCGTGGCGCGCCGCCGGAATTCACCCCTCCACTTT. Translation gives CASSSVARRRNSPLHF.

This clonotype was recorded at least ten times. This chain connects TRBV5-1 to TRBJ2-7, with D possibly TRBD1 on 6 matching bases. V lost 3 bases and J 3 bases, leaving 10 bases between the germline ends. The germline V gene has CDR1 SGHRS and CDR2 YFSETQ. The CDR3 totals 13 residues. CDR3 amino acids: CASSSTGVYEQYF. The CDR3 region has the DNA TGCGCCAGCAGCTCGACAGGAGTCTACGAGCAGTACTTC.

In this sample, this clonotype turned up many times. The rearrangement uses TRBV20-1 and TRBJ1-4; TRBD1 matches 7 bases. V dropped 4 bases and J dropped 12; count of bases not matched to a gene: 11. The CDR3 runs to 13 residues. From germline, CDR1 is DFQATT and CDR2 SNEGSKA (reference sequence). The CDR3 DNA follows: TGCAGTGCTAAGAGCAGGGGGGAGGTTGAACTGTTTTTT. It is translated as CSAKSRGEVELFF.

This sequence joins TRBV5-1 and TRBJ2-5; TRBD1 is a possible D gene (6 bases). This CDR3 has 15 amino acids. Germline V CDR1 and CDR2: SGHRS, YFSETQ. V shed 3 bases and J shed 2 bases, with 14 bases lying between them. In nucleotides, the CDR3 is TGCGCCAGCAGCTCTACACCGGGACAACAAGAGACCCAGTACTTC. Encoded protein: CASSSTPGQQETQYF. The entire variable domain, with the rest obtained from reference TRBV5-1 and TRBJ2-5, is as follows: KAGVTQTPRYLIKTRGQQVTLSCSPISGHRSVSWYQQTPGQGLQFLFEYFSETQRNKGNFPGRFSGRQFSNSRSEMNVSTLELGDSALYLCASSSTPGQQETQYFGPGTRLLVL.

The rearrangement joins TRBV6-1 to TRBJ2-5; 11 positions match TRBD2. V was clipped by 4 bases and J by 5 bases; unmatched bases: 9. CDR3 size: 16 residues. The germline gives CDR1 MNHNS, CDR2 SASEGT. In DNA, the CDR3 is TGTGCCAGCAGTGGGTCTAGCGGGGGGTTTATCGAGACCCAGTACTTC. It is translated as CASSGSSGGFIETQYF.

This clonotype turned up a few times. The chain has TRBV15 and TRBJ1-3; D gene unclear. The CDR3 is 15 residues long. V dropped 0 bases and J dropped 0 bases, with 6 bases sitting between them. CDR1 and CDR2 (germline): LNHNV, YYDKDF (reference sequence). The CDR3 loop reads CATSRDRTSGNTIYF. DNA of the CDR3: TGTGCCACCAGCAGAGATAGGACCTCTGGAAACACCATATATTTT.

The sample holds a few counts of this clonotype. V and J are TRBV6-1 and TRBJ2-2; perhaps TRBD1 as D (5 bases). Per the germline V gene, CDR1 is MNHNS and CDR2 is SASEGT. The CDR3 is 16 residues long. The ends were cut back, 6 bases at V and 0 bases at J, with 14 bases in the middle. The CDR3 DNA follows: TGTGCCAGCAGAATGACAGAACACGCGAACACCGGGGAGCTGTTTTTT. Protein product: CASRMTEHANTGELFF.

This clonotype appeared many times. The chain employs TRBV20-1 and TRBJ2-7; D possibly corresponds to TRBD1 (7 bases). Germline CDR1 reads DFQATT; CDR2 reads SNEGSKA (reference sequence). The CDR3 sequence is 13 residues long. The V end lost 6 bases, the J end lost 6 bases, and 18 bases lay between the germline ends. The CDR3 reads CSAFRGAIVEQYF. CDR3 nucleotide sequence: TGCAGTGCCTTCAGGGGGGCAATTGTCGAGCAGTACTTC.